The present TCR beta chain was sequenced within a study of T cells in Graves' hyperthyroidism and ophthalmopathy. Study-level points and caveats: Progression to ophthalmopathy was predicted a median of approximately seven months early.

Germline V CDR1 and CDR2: MNHNS, SASEGT. Trimming cost V 6 bases and J 3 bases; bases outside gene matches: 9. This CDR3 spans 16 amino acids. The TCR beta CDR3 regions underwent amplification using RNA transcripts as the source. The HTBI primer set drove a first-round RT-PCR of the TCR CDR3. TCRdb used MiXCR to reprocess the multiplex PCR reads, holding one entry per CDR3 protein. The repertoire consists of 500,000 to 750,000 distinct CDR3 sequences, with roughly 14% occurring once and the leading ten covering roughly 7.3%. In regard to this clonotype: What it binds is not known.

The genes are TRBV6-1 and TRBJ1-2; 11 bases match TRBD1. The sample consisted of blood. The source of this sequence is a woman in her 30s with Graves' hyperthyroidism. CDR3 protein: CASSPGTGGSYYGYTF. DNA for the CDR3: TGTGCCAGCAGCCCTGGGACAGGGGGTTCCTACTATGGCTACACCTTC.